This T cell receptor (beta chain) is drawn from a study of cytomegalovirus exposure and HLA in healthy donors. General study results and limits: Subsequent analysis of the 95 to 150 validation repertoires found a tendency for first-cohort TCR clusters to co-occur.

TCRdb's table, derived via immunoSEQ multiplex PCR, lists solely in-frame clones and lacks some. Seen here are 55,000 to 80,000 clones, 95% observed once, and the top ten hold 7%. Separation from the roughly 680-subject first cohort characterized the roughly 120-subject validation cohort, to which the donors belonged. This clone appeared once. The antigen is undetermined. Trimming stripped 6 bases from V and 6 bases from J, with 11 bases between. Per germline, CDR1 SQVTM and CDR2 ANQGSEA. The CDR3 has 11 amino acids. Sequenced: PBMCs. The chain joins TRBV29-1 to TRBJ1-2; no clear D. This sequence was found in a woman in her late teens or twenties in good health and CMV-seropositive. The DNA of the CDR3 is TGCAGCGTCGGTTCACTTGATGGCTACACCTTC. It codes for CSVGSLDGYTF.